This T cell receptor beta chain was sequenced for a study of cytomegalovirus exposure and HLA in healthy donors. Vbeta (60) and Jbeta (13) primers were used in the PCR. Profiling relied on immunoSEQ multiplex PCR, and the TCRdb table lists in-frame clones only, not all of them. The table records 150,000 to 200,000 clones, nearly 80% of them present only once. Study observations and caveats: It was likely that a cluster of highly shared sequence variants was a sequencing artifact. Equally common other TCR beta chains were less clonally expanded than HLA-associated ones, a later analysis found. TRBV6-2, TRBV6-3 and some other V segments were excluded as indistinguishable. In a later analysis, around 18,000 TCR beta sequences were associated with HLA alleles at 0.05 false discovery rate.

A remark on this clone: Its antigen is undetermined.

CDR3 length: 15 residues. Per germline, CDR1 SGHNT and CDR2 YYREEE (reference sequence). Trimming took off 0 bases at V and 4 bases at J, with 13 bases between the two ends. Material for sequencing was PBMCs. The chain couples TRBV5-4 to TRBJ1-1; a weak D match, TRBD1 (5 bases). This TCR was recovered from a woman aged 45-59 years in good health and CMV-seropositive. The CDR3 coding sequence is TGTGCCAGCAGCTTGGCCAAAAAGGGGCGCACTGAAGCTTTCTTT. Translating it yields CASSLAKKGRTEAFF.